This is a list of T cell receptor beta chains from one sample in a study of metastatic and nonmetastatic thyroid tumors. TCRdb re-called the PCR reads through MiXCR. The table includes around 12,000 clones, approximately 30% detected once. The source material was tumor tissue. These receptors were taken from a male donor with papillary thyroid cancer or a benign thyroid nodule (not recorded which). Some clones in this sample may be carry-over from other donors' samples. Each CDR3 is given with its conserved first and last residue.

v_call	j_call	cdr3_aa
TRBV7-8	TRBJ2-3	CASSLAIGADTQYF
TRBV10-3	TRBJ1-5	CAISEAASGQPQHF
TRBV5-1	TRBJ1-1	CASIGANTEAFF
TRBV20-1	TRBJ2-6	CSARGQGAPGANVLTF
TRBV30	TRBJ1-2	CAWTLDRAYGYTF
TRBV5-5	TRBJ2-7	CASSPAAGGTYEQYF
TRBV24-1	TRBJ2-3	CATSEPGRVQYF
TRBV6-2/TRBV6-3	TRBJ2-1	CASSGSAEQFF
TRBV6-1	TRBJ2-1	CASSPLAGGHNEQFF
TRBV7-3	TRBJ2-3	CASSLADGTDTQYF
TRBV11-1	TRBJ2-1	CAGSLAGGLAGGPFRSEQFF
TRBV25-1	TRBJ2-5	CASSRPGGGGETQYF
TRBV6-1	TRBJ2-7	CASSRLSGVGEQYF
TRBV7-9	TRBJ1-1	CASSPESRNTEAFF
TRBV11-2	TRBJ1-1	CASSRTGAETEAFF
TRBV6-2/TRBV6-3	TRBJ2-7	CASSYSGSGTYEQYF
TRBV12-3/TRBV12-4	TRBJ2-5	CASSRAGGDFETQYF
TRBV12-3/TRBV12-4	TRBJ2-7	CASSSSGGAGSYELYF
TRBV20-1	TRBJ2-5	CSASWTGVETQYF
TRBV6-2/TRBV6-3	TRBJ1-5	CASSYSGGTPGYAGNQPQHF
TRBV28	TRBJ1-4	CASSSNRELFF
TRBV28	TRBJ2-2	CASRPLPRGRNTGELFF
TRBV30	TRBJ2-5	CAWSQDRAGETQYF
TRBV7-9	TRBJ1-1	CASSVTVNTEAFF
TRBV10-1	TRBJ2-3	CASSPSSKRQYF
TRBV18	TRBJ2-7	CASSPIPTPGEQYF
TRBV9	TRBJ2-2	CASSQDRVNTGELFF
TRBV7-3	TRBJ2-3	CASSLSTLDTQYF
TRBV2	TRBJ2-7	CASGPLQGYEQYF
TRBV3-1	TRBJ1-2	CASSQSWRGYTF